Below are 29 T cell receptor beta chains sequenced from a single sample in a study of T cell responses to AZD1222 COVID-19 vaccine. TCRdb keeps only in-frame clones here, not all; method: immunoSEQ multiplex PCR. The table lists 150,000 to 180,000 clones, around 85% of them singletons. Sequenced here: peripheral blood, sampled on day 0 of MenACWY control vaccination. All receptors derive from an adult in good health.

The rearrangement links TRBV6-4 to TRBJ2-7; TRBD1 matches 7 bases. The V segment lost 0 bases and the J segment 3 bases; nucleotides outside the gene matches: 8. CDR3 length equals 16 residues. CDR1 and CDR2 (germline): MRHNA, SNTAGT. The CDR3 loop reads CASSDSRDSPLYEQYF. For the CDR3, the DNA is TGTGCCAGCAGTGACTCGAGGGACAGTCCTCTCTACGAGCAGTACTTC.

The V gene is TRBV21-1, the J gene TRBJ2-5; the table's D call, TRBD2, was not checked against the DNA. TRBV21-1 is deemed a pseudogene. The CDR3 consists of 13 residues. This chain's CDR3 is CASRRRREETQYF. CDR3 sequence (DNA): TGTGCCAGCCGAAGGAGAAGGGAGGAGACCCAGTACTTC.

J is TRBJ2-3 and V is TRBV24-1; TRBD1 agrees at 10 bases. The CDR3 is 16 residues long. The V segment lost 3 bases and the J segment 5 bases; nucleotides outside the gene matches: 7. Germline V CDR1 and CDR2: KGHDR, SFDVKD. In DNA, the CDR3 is TGTGCCACCAGTGATGGCGACAGGGGGCCGGGAGATACGCAGTATTTT. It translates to CATSDGDRGPGDTQYF.

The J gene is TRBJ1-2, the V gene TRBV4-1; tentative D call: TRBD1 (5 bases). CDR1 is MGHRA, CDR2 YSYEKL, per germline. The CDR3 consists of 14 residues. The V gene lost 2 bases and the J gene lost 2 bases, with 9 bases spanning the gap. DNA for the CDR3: TGCGCCAGCAGCCAATCGACAGAGAACTATGGCTACACCTTC. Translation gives CASSQSTENYGYTF.

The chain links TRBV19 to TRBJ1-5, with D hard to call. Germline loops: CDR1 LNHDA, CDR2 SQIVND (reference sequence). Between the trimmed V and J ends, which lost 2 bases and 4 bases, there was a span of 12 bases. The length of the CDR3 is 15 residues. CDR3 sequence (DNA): TGTGCCAGTAGTATAACTAGCCCGGTGAATCAGCCCCAGCATTTT. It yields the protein CASSITSPVNQPQHF.

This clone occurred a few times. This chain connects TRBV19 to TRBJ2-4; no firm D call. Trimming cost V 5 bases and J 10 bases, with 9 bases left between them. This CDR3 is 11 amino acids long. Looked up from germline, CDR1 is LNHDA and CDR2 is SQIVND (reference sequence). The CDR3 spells CASSGEVIQYF. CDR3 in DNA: TGTGCCAGTAGTGGGGAAGTAATTCAGTACTTC.

CDR3 in amino acids: CASSLQQVAYEQYF. The CDR3 coding sequence is TGTGCCAGCAGTTTACAACAGGTTGCCTACGAGCAGTACTTC. The chain couples TRBV27 to TRBJ2-7, with D possibly TRBD1 on 5 matching bases. V was clipped by 2 bases and J by 2 bases, with 10 bases between them. Germline CDR1 MNHEY, CDR2 SMNVEV (reference sequence). CDR3 length: 14 amino acids.

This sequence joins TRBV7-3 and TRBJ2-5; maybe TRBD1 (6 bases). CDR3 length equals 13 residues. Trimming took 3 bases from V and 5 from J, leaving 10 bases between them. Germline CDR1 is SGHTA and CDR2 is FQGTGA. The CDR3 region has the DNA TGTGCCAGCAGCTTGGGGGCTGGGGAGACCCAGTACTTC. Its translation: CASSLGAGETQYF.

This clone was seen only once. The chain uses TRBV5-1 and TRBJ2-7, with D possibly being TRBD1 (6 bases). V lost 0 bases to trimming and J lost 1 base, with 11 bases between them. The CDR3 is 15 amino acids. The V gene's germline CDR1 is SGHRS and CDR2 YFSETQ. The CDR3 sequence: CASSLVLGGSYEQYF. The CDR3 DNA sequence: TGCGCCAGCAGCTTGGTATTAGGGGGTTCCTACGAGCAGTACTTC. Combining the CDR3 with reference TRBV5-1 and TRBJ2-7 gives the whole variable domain KAGVTQTPRYLIKTRGQQVTLSCSPISGHRSVSWYQQTPGQGLQFLFEYFSETQRNKGNFPGRFSGRQFSNSRSEMNVSTLELGDSALYLCASSLVLGGSYEQYFGPGTRLTVT.

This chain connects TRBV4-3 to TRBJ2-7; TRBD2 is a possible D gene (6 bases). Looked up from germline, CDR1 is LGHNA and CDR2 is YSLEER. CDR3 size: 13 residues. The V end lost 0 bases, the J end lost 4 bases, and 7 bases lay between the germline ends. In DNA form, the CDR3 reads TGCGCCAGCAGCCAAGAGGAGGGGTACGAGCAGTACTTC. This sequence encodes CASSQEEGYEQYF.

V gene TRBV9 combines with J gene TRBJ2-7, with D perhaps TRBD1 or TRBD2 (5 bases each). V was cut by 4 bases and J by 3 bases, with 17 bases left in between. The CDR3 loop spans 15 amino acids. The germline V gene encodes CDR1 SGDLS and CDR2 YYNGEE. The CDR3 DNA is TGTGCCAGCAGCTCAGAAAGTTGGGGGTTCTACGAGCAGTACGTC. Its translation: CASSSESWGFYEQYV.

CDR3 sequence reads: CASSTSTTGGLSYEQYF. The CDR3 region has the DNA TGTGCCAGCAGCACTTCAACAACAGGGGGGCTCTCCTACGAGCAGTACTTC. V gene TRBV7-8 combines with J gene TRBJ2-7; 8 nucleotides line up with TRBD1. CDR1 and CDR2 from the germline V gene are SGHVS and FQNEAQ. The J segment lost 0 bases and the V segment lost 5 bases, leaving 12 bases of the junction unmatched. CDR3 length: 17 amino acids.

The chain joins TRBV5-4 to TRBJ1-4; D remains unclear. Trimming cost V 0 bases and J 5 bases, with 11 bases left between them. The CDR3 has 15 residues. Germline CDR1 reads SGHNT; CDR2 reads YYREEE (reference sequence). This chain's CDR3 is CASSLAGRENEKLFF. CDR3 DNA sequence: TGTGCCAGCAGCTTGGCCGGGCGGGAGAATGAAAAACTGTTTTTT.

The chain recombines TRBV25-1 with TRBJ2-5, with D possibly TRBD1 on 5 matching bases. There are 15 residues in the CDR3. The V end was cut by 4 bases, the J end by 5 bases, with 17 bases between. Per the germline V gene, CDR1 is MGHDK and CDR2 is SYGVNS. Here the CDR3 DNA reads TGTGCCAGCAGTGCCCGGGCCCAGGGTAGGGAGACCCAGTACTTC. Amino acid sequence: CASSARAQGRETQYF.

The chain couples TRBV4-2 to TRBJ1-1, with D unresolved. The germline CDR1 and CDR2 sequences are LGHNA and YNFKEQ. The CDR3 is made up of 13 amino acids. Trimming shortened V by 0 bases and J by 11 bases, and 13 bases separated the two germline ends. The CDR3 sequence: CASSQDSTGGAFF. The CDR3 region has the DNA TGTGCCAGCAGCCAAGATTCCACGGGTGGGGCTTTCTTT.

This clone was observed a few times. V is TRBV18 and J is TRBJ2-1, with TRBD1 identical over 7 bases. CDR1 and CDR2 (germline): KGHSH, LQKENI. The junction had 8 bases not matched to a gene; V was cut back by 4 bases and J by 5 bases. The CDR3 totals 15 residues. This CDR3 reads CASSRDSLPHNEQFF. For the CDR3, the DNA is TGTGCCAGCTCACGGGACAGCCTCCCTCACAATGAGCAGTTCTTC.

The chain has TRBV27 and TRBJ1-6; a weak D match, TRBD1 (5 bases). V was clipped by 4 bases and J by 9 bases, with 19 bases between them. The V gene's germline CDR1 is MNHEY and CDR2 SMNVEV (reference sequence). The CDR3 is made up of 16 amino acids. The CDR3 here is CASSYQGVGVSSPLHF. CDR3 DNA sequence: TGTGCCAGCAGTTATCAGGGAGTGGGAGTCAGTTCACCCCTCCACTTT.

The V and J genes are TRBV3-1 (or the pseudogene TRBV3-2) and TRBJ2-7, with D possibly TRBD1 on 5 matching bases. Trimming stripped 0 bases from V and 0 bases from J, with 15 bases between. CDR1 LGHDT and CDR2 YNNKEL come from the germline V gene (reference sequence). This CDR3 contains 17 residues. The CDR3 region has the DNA TGTGCCAGCAGCCAAGATATGAGCAGGGTGGGCTCCTACGAGCAGTACTTC. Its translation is CASSQDMSRVGSYEQYF.

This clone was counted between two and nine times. CDR3 sequence reads: CAIRMDSYGYTF. DNA of the CDR3: TGTGCCATCAGGATGGACAGCTATGGCTACACCTTC. The chain combines TRBV10-3 with TRBJ1-2, with D tentatively TRBD1 (6 bases). Germline V CDR1 and CDR2: ENHRY, SYGVKD. Trimming pared 6 bases from V and 4 bases from J, leaving 9 bases between. The CDR3 consists of 12 residues.

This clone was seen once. The CDR3 here is CASSVGLRSVNTDTQYF. The CDR3 DNA reads as TGTGCCAGCAGCGTAGGACTGCGCAGTGTCAACACAGATACGCAGTATTTT. The rearrangement uses TRBV7-2 and TRBJ2-3, with D possibly being TRBD2 (5 bases). Trimming pared 5 bases from V and 2 bases from J, leaving 20 bases between. Germline CDR1 reads SGHTA; CDR2 reads FQGNSA. The CDR3 runs to 17 residues.

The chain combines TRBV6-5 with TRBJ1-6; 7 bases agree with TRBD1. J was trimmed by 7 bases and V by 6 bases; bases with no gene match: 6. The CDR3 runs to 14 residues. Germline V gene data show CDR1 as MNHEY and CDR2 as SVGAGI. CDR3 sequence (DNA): TGTGCCAGCAGACCCGGGACAGACAATTCACCCCTCCACTTT. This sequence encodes CASRPGTDNSPLHF.

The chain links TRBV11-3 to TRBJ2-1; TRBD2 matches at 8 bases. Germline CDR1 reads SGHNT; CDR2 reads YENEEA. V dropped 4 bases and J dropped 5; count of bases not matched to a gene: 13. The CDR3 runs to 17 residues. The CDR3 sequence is CASSSRTSTRGDNEQFF. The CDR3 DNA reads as TGTGCCAGCAGCTCCAGGACTAGCACACGGGGAGACAATGAGCAGTTCTTC.

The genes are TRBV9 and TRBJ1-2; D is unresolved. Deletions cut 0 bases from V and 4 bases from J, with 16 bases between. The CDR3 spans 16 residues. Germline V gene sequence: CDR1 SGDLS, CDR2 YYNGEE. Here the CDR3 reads CASSVGWAAGSYGYTF. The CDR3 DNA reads TGTGCCAGCAGCGTAGGGTGGGCAGCAGGCAGCTATGGCTACACCTTC.

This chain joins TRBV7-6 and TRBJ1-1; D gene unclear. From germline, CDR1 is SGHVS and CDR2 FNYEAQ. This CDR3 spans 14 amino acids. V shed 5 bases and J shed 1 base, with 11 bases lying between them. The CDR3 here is CASSPEAGNTEAFF. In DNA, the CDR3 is TGTGCCAGCAGCCCAGAGGCGGGGAACACTGAAGCTTTCTTT.

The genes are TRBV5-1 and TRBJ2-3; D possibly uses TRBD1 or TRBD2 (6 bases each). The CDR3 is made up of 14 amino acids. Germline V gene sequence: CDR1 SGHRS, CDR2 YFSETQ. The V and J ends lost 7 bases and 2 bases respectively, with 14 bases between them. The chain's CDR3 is CASSGGGPTDTQYF. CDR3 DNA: TGCGCCAGCTCTGGAGGGGGACCCACAGATACGCAGTATTTT.

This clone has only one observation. In DNA form, the CDR3 reads TGTGCCAGCAGTGAAGGGCCCACAGATACGCAGTATTTT. Residues: CASSEGPTDTQYF. The rearrangement links TRBV6-1 to TRBJ2-3; D gene unclear. This CDR3 spans 13 amino acids. Trimming took 1 base from V and 2 from J, leaving 4 bases between them. Germline V gives CDR1 MNHNS, CDR2 SASEGT.

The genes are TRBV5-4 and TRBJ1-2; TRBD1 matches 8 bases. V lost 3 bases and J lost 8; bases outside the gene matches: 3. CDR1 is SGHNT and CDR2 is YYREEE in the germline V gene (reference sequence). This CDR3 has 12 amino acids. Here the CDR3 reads CASSWTGNGYTF. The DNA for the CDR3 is TGTGCCAGCAGCTGGACAGGGAACGGCTACACCTTC.

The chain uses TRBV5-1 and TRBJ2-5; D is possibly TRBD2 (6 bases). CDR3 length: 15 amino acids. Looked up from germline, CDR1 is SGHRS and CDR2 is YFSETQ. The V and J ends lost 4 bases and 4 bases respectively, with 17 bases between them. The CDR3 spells CASSANPSSVETQYF. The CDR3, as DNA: TGCGCCAGCAGCGCCAACCCCTCTAGCGTAGAGACCCAGTACTTC.

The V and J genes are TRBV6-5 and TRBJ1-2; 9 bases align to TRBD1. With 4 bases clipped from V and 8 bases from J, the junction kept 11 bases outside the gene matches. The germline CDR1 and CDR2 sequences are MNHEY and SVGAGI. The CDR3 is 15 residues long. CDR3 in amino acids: CASSWETGTGRGYTF. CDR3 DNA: TGTGCCAGCAGTTGGGAAACCGGGACAGGGCGCGGCTACACCTTC.